This section outlines one T cell receptor (beta chain) sequence together with its context. Its antigen is unknown. The data derive from a study of beta chain features in type 1 diabetes. At the level of the study: Examination spanned 90 million to 140 million sorted cells from all samples. Study-level points and caveats: TCRB CDR3 length was moderately but significantly reduced in all four CD4+ subsets of Type 1 diabetes patients.

Isolated RNA was reverse transcribed in full, so expressed TCRB transcripts were sequenced. Clones were sequenced by immunoSEQ multiplex PCR, and TCRdb holds only the in-frame ones, with some missing. This repertoire shows around 690,000 clones, around 11% found once; its top ten account for around 0.12%. Per germline, CDR1 SEHNR and CDR2 FQNEAQ (reference sequence). V lost 1 base and J 6 bases, leaving 10 bases between the germline ends. CDR3 length equals 14 residues. This sequence was found in a man aged 30 to 39 with type 1 diabetes. This sequence joins TRBV7-9 and TRBJ2-1; a weak D match, TRBD1 (5 bases). The sample consisted of naive CD4+ T cells from blood. As DNA, the CDR3 is TGTGCCAGCAGCTTAGATCTACAGGTCAATGAGCAGTTCTTC. Translated: CASSLDLQVNEQFF.